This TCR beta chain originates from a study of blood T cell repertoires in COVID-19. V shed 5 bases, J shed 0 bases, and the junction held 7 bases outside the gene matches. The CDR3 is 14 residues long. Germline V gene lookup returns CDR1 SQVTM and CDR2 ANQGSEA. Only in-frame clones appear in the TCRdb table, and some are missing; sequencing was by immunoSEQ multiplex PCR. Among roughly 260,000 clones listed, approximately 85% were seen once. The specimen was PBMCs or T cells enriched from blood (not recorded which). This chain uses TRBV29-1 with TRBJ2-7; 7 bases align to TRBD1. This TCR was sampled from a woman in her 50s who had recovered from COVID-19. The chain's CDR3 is CSVKGGYSSYEQYF. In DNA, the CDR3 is TGCAGCGTTAAAGGGGGCTACAGCTCCTACGAGCAGTACTTC.